The rows below give T cell receptor beta chains drawn from one sample of a study of regulatory T cells in long-lasting Graves disease. TCRdb re-called the multiplex PCR reads with MiXCR, one entry per CDR3 protein. The table includes about 340,000 distinct CDR3 sequences, 20% detected once. This material consisted of peripheral blood mononuclear cells (PBMCs), taken when the disease was refractory, from a patient treated with antithyroid drugs. Receptors originate from a female donor with Graves disease. Both conserved end residues are part of each CDR3. A D gene is named only where the DNA matches it firmly. A row's size may be missing; if present it is once, few, many or a size class.

v_gene: TRBV4-1
abundance: few
d_gene: NA
j_gene: TRBJ2-5
CDR3nt: TGCGCCAGCAGCCTCATTCCGGACCCTGAAGAGACCCAGTACTTC
CDR3aa: CASSLIPDPEETQYF

v_gene: TRBV5-1
abundance: NA
d_gene: NA
j_gene: TRBJ2-7
CDR3nt: TGCGCCAGCATCTTGGACGAGGGGCACTACGAGCAGTACTTC
CDR3aa: CASILDEGHYEQYF

v_gene: TRBV18
abundance: many
d_gene: TRBD1
j_gene: TRBJ2-5
CDR3nt: TGTGCCAGCTCACCAGGTCGAACAGGGGAAGAGACCCAGTACTTC
CDR3aa: CASSPGRTGEETQYF

v_gene: TRBV6-9
abundance: NA
d_gene: NA
j_gene: TRBJ2-1
CDR3nt: TGTGCCAGCAGTTCCCGAGGCGAGCAGTTCTTC
CDR3aa: CASSSRGEQFF

v_gene: TRBV6-1
abundance: NA
d_gene: NA
j_gene: TRBJ1-6
CDR3nt: TGTGCCACTCTACAACTCGGGGGTAATGTTTCACCCCTCCACTTT
CDR3aa: CATLQLGGNVSPLHF

v_gene: TRBV28
abundance: few
d_gene: TRBD2
j_gene: TRBJ2-1
CDR3nt: TGTGCCAGCAGTTTTGCGGGAGTTAACTACAATGAGCAGTTCTTC
CDR3aa: CASSFAGVNYNEQFF

v_gene: TRBV12-3/TRBV12-4
abundance: many
d_gene: NA
j_gene: TRBJ2-5
CDR3nt: TGTGCCAGCAGTCTCGGGCCCTCAAGAGAGACCCAGTACTTC
CDR3aa: CASSLGPSRETQYF

v_gene: TRBV11-2
abundance: NA
d_gene: NA
j_gene: TRBJ1-2
CDR3nt: TGTGCCAGCAGCCCCGCGGGCTTCAATGGCTACACCTTC
CDR3aa: CASSPAGFNGYTF

v_gene: TRBV2
abundance: many
d_gene: TRBD1
j_gene: TRBJ2-2
CDR3nt: TGTGCCAGCAGTGTTGGACAGGGGAACACCGGGGAGCTGTTTTTT
CDR3aa: CASSVGQGNTGELFF

v_gene: TRBV5-1
abundance: NA
d_gene: NA
j_gene: TRBJ2-2
CDR3nt: TGCGCCAGCAGCTTGGCCCAGACTGGCACCGGGGAGCTGTTTTTT
CDR3aa: CASSLAQTGTGELFF

v_gene: TRBV11-2
abundance: many
d_gene: NA
j_gene: TRBJ1-4
CDR3nt: TGTGCCAGCAGCTCAGGCCGAGCAACTAATGAAAAACTGTTTTTT
CDR3aa: CASSSGRATNEKLFF

v_gene: TRBV11-2
abundance: NA
d_gene: NA
j_gene: TRBJ2-3
CDR3nt: TGTGCCAGCAGCTTCGGAGGCGGGGCAGATACGCAGTATTTT
CDR3aa: CASSFGGGADTQYF

v_gene: TRBV5-1
abundance: many
d_gene: TRBD1
j_gene: TRBJ2-7
CDR3nt: TGCGCCAGCCTGGGCCAGGGGGCCTACGAGCAGTACTTC
CDR3aa: CASLGQGAYEQYF

v_gene: TRBV4-1
abundance: NA
d_gene: NA
j_gene: TRBJ1-1
CDR3nt: TGCGCCAGCAGCCAAGATAAAAACACTGAAGCTTTCTTT
CDR3aa: CASSQDKNTEAFF

v_gene: TRBV28
abundance: NA
d_gene: TRBD1
j_gene: TRBJ2-7
CDR3nt: TGTGCCAGCAGTTTGGCTCTCCGGGACAGGGCTTTCTACGAGCAGTACTTC
CDR3aa: CASSLALRDRAFYEQYF

v_gene: TRBV30
abundance: NA
d_gene: NA
j_gene: TRBJ1-3
CDR3nt: TGTGCCTGGAGCCTAGGGCCTGGAAACACCATATATTTT
CDR3aa: CAWSLGPGNTIYF

v_gene: TRBV9
abundance: NA
d_gene: TRBD1
j_gene: TRBJ2-7
CDR3nt: TGTGCCAGCAGCGTAGGACAGGGGGCCAATTACGAGCAGTACTTC
CDR3aa: CASSVGQGANYEQYF

v_gene: TRBV6-9
abundance: few
d_gene: NA
j_gene: TRBJ1-3
CDR3nt: TGTGCCAGCAGTTACGGGGGGTCTGGAAACACCATATATTTT
CDR3aa: CASSYGGSGNTIYF

v_gene: TRBV3-1
abundance: NA
d_gene: TRBD2
j_gene: TRBJ2-4
CDR3nt: TGTGCCAGCAGCCGCCGGGGGGTGCTAGCCAAAAACATTCAGTACTTC
CDR3aa: CASSRRGVLAKNIQYF

v_gene: TRBV11-2
abundance: many
d_gene: TRBD2
j_gene: TRBJ2-3
CDR3nt: TGTGCCAGCAGCTTATTTGAGCGGGAGGACGCAGATACGCAGTATTTT
CDR3aa: CASSLFEREDADTQYF

v_gene: TRBV3-1
abundance: NA
d_gene: NA
j_gene: TRBJ2-3
CDR3nt: TGTGCCAGCAGCCTTGTCTCTGCCGGAGATACGCAGTATTTT
CDR3aa: CASSLVSAGDTQYF

v_gene: TRBV5-1
abundance: NA
d_gene: TRBD1
j_gene: TRBJ1-1
CDR3nt: TGCGCCAGCAGCAAGGGGGCCGACACTGAAGCTTTCTTT
CDR3aa: CASSKGADTEAFF

v_gene: TRBV19
abundance: NA
d_gene: NA
j_gene: TRBJ1-5
CDR3nt: TGTGCCAGTAGTACCCGAGACGGAGCCAATCAGCCCCAGCATTTT
CDR3aa: CASSTRDGANQPQHF

v_gene: TRBV3-1
abundance: many
d_gene: NA
j_gene: TRBJ1-4
CDR3nt: TGTGCCAGCGGCCCACTAGGGGAAAAACTGTTTTTT
CDR3aa: CASGPLGEKLFF

v_gene: TRBV12-3/TRBV12-4
abundance: many
d_gene: TRBD1
j_gene: TRBJ2-7
CDR3nt: TGTGCCAGCAGCCCTACCGGGACAGTGGGCTACGAGCAGTACTTC
CDR3aa: CASSPTGTVGYEQYF

v_gene: TRBV29-1
abundance: NA
d_gene: NA
j_gene: TRBJ1-2
CDR3nt: TGCAGCGCGCCCGGGACATTTGGCTATGGCTACACCTTC
CDR3aa: CSAPGTFGYGYTF

v_gene: TRBV20-1
abundance: many
d_gene: TRBD2
j_gene: TRBJ2-5
CDR3nt: TGCAGTGCTAGAGACGGGGGGAAGGGAGCCGGGGAGACCCAGTACTTC
CDR3aa: CSARDGGKGAGETQYF

v_gene: TRBV14
abundance: NA
d_gene: NA
j_gene: TRBJ1-2
CDR3nt: TGTGCCAGCAGCCAAGATTTGACCTCTGGCTACACCTTC
CDR3aa: CASSQDLTSGYTF

v_gene: TRBV27
abundance: many
d_gene: TRBD1
j_gene: TRBJ2-7
CDR3nt: TGTGCCAGCAGCCAGGGACAGTTCTACGAGCAGTACTTC
CDR3aa: CASSQGQFYEQYF

v_gene: TRBV2
abundance: NA
d_gene: NA
j_gene: TRBJ2-3
CDR3nt: TGTGCCAGCAGTGAAAATGGTCAGGGCACAGATACGCAGTATTTT
CDR3aa: CASSENGQGTDTQYF

v_gene: TRBV27
abundance: many
d_gene: NA
j_gene: TRBJ1-2
CDR3nt: TGTGCCAGCAGTCACCAATCCGGGACAACCTATGGCTACACCTTC
CDR3aa: CASSHQSGTTYGYTF

v_gene: TRBV7-8
abundance: many
d_gene: NA
j_gene: TRBJ1-1
CDR3nt: TGTGCCAGCAGCTTAGGGGGACACCCGCGAGAAGCTTTCTTT
CDR3aa: CASSLGGHPREAFF

v_gene: TRBV28
abundance: many
d_gene: NA
j_gene: TRBJ2-7
CDR3nt: TGTGCCAGCAGTCGCTTGGACAGCTCCTACGAGCAGTACTTC
CDR3aa: CASSRLDSSYEQYF

v_gene: TRBV28
abundance: many
d_gene: NA
j_gene: TRBJ1-1
CDR3nt: TGTGCCAGCAGAGGGGGGTTTTGGCCTGAAGCTTTCTTT
CDR3aa: CASRGGFWPEAFF

v_gene: TRBV7-2
abundance: NA
d_gene: NA
j_gene: TRBJ1-2
CDR3nt: TGTGCCAGCAGCCTAAAATTGGGGCTCTATGGCTACACCTTC
CDR3aa: CASSLKLGLYGYTF

v_gene: TRBV28
abundance: many
d_gene: NA
j_gene: TRBJ2-5
CDR3nt: TGTGCCAGCAGTTTACCCCGATCCCGGAAAGGCGGGACCCAGTACTTC
CDR3aa: CASSLPRSRKGGTQYF

v_gene: TRBV3-1
abundance: few
d_gene: TRBD1
j_gene: TRBJ1-2
CDR3nt: TGTGCCAGCAGCCACCGGGACAGCCACTATGGCTACACCTTC
CDR3aa: CASSHRDSHYGYTF

v_gene: TRBV6-2/TRBV6-3
abundance: many
d_gene: NA
j_gene: TRBJ2-5
CDR3nt: TGTGCCAGCAGTTACTCTCGCGGGTTGGAGACCCAGTACTTC
CDR3aa: CASSYSRGLETQYF

v_gene: TRBV28
abundance: few
d_gene: NA
j_gene: TRBJ2-3
CDR3nt: TGTGCCAGCAGTGTACAGGGAAGCACAGATACGCAGTATTTT
CDR3aa: CASSVQGSTDTQYF

v_gene: TRBV7-8
abundance: NA
d_gene: NA
j_gene: TRBJ1-2
CDR3nt: TGTGCCAGCAGCTTAGCGAGTGCACCCTCTAACTATGGCTACACCTTC
CDR3aa: CASSLASAPSNYGYTF

v_gene: TRBV20-1
abundance: NA
d_gene: TRBD2
j_gene: TRBJ2-7
CDR3nt: TGCAGTGCTAGAGAAAGCGGGGGGTACGAGCAGTACTTC
CDR3aa: CSARESGGYEQYF

v_gene: TRBV5-1
abundance: many
d_gene: NA
j_gene: TRBJ1-5
CDR3nt: TGCGCCAGCAGCCCCACGGGTGCTCAGCCCCAGCATTTT
CDR3aa: CASSPTGAQPQHF

v_gene: TRBV20-1
abundance: many
d_gene: NA
j_gene: TRBJ1-1
CDR3nt: TGCAGTGCTAGCAGCGGCCGTACTGAAGCTTTCTTT
CDR3aa: CSASSGRTEAFF

v_gene: TRBV6-9
abundance: NA
d_gene: NA
j_gene: TRBJ2-3
CDR3nt: TGTGCCAGCAGTTATAGGAGGGATACGCAGTATTTT
CDR3aa: CASSYRRDTQYF

v_gene: TRBV5-1
abundance: NA
d_gene: TRBD2
j_gene: TRBJ2-5
CDR3nt: TGCGCCAGCAGCTTGACTAGCGGGAGCCAAGAGACCCAGTACTTC
CDR3aa: CASSLTSGSQETQYF

v_gene: TRBV20-1
abundance: NA
d_gene: NA
j_gene: TRBJ1-5
CDR3nt: TGCACCGTGAGTTCAGGGGATCAGCCCCAGCATTTT
CDR3aa: CTVSSGDQPQHF

v_gene: TRBV11-2
abundance: many
d_gene: NA
j_gene: TRBJ2-1
CDR3nt: TGTGCCAGCAGCTTAGGGCTCAATGAGCAGTTCTTC
CDR3aa: CASSLGLNEQFF

v_gene: TRBV20-1
abundance: NA
d_gene: NA
j_gene: TRBJ2-7
CDR3nt: TGCAGTGCTGGTCCCCTAGAGGACTACGAGCAGTACTTC
CDR3aa: CSAGPLEDYEQYF